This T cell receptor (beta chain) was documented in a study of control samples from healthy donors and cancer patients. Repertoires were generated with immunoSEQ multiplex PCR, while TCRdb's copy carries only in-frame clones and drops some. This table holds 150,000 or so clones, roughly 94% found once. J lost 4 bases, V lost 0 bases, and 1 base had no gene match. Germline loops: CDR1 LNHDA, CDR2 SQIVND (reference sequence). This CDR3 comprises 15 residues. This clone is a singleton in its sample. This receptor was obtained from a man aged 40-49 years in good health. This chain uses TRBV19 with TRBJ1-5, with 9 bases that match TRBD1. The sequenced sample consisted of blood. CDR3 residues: CASSIDGQGNQPQHF. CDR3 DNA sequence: TGTGCCAGTAGTATAGATGGACAGGGGAATCAGCCCCAGCATTTT.